The rows below give T cell receptor beta chains drawn from one sample of a study of beta chain features in type 1 diabetes. Only in-frame clones appear in the TCRdb table, and some are missing; sequencing was by immunoSEQ multiplex PCR. The data hold 640,000 or so clones, with roughly 12% observed a single time. Sequenced sample: naive CD4+ T cells from blood. The receptors shown here come from a man between 18 and 29 years old with type 1 diabetes. The CDR3 runs from the conserved cysteine through the conserved F or W. Clone size appears in some rows only: once, few, many, or a class for an expanded clone.

j_gene | abundance | v_gene | CDR3aa
TRBJ1-3 | NA | TRBV15 | CATSRRTGGLIGNTIYF
TRBJ1-4 | NA | TRBV6-6 | CASSYSTERLFF
TRBJ2-3 | NA | TRBV7-9 | CASSLADTSTDTQYF
TRBJ1-1 | few | TRBV18 | CASSPSERGVTEAFF
TRBJ1-3 | NA | TRBV9 | CASGGTLSGNTIYF
TRBJ2-5 | few | TRBV7-8 | CASSPVWTSVQETQYF
TRBJ2-7 | NA | TRBV5-6 | CASSLGFGTGSYEQYF
TRBJ1-1 | few | TRBV18 | CASSPGLNTEAFF
TRBJ2-2 | few | TRBV6-4 | CASSDSVSGELFF
TRBJ1-1 | NA | TRBV5-1 | CASSLAGQGIEAFF
TRBJ1-1 | NA | TRBV18 | CASSAQGNTEAFF
TRBJ1-2 | few | TRBV4-1 | CASSQERRSGDYGYTF
TRBJ2-5 | NA | TRBV29-1 | CSVGTGEKETQYF
TRBJ1-2 | NA | TRBV6-5 | CASSSGFFGYTF
TRBJ2-7 | NA | TRBV4-1 | CASSQGTGTYEQYF
TRBJ1-4 | NA | TRBV15 | CATSRDEKLFF
TRBJ1-1 | NA | TRBV18 | CASGGSGVNTEAFF
TRBJ1-4 | NA | TRBV2 | CASSDGRVNEKLFF
TRBJ2-1 | few | TRBV18 | CASSRTGNEQFF
TRBJ2-3 | NA | TRBV2 | CASIKGLAGADTQYF
TRBJ2-5 | few | TRBV28 | CASSFDREQETQYF
TRBJ2-3 | few | TRBV5-1 | CASSSGQGTSTDTQYF
TRBJ2-2 | few | TRBV30 | CAGTGPVVTGELFF
TRBJ2-5 | few | TRBV5-1 | CASSEARPWETQYF
TRBJ1-1 | few | TRBV7-9 | CASSRDSSNTEAFF
TRBJ1-2 | NA | TRBV7-9 | CASSPLRTGAPNYGYTF
TRBJ1-1 | few | TRBV28 | CASSFPGGYTEAFF
TRBJ2-6 | few | TRBV5-4 | CASSSDLSGANVLTF
TRBJ1-1 | few | TRBV19 | CASSIQNTEAFF
TRBJ1-6 | NA | TRBV23-1 | CASSRELGQNRVNSPLHF
TRBJ2-5 | NA | TRBV13 | CASSPRDHKETQYF
TRBJ2-7 | few | TRBV27 | CASSWGPTGSDEQYF
TRBJ1-2 | few | TRBV2 | CASSYRGGGYTF
TRBJ2-3 | NA | TRBV6-4 | CASSAEGLASDTQYF
TRBJ2-5 | NA | TRBV7-7 | CASSPRTGGGETQYF
TRBJ2-7 | few | TRBV6-6 | CASNTGGQPSYEQYF
TRBJ2-7 | NA | TRBV7-3 | CASSFRPGLSYEQYF
TRBJ2-5 | few | TRBV6-6 | CASSYARDYQETQYF
TRBJ1-1 | few | TRBV2 | CASSTDRAEAFF
TRBJ2-4 | NA | TRBV30 | CAWSVMDNIQYF
TRBJ2-7 | many | TRBV14 | CASSLAGGSSYEQYF